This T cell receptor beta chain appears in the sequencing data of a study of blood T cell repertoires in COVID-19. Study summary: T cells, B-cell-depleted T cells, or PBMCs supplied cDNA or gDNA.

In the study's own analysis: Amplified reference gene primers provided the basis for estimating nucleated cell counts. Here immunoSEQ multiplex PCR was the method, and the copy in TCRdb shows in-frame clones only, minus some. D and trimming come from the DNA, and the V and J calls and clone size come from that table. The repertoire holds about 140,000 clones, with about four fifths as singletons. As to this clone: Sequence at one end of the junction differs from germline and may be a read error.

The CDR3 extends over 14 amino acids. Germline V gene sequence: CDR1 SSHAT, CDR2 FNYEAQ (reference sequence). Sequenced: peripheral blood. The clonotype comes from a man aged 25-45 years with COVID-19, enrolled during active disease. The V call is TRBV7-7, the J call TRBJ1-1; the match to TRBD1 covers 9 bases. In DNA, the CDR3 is TGTGCTAGCAGCCGGACAGGGGTTGACACTGAAGCTTTCTTT. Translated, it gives CASSRTGVDTEAFF. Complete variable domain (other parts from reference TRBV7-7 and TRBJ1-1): GAGVSQSPRYKVTKRGQDVTLRCDPISSHATLYWYQQALGQGPEFLTYFNYEAQPDKSGLPSDRFSAERPEGSISTLTIQRTEQRDSAMYRCASSRTGVDTEAFFGQGTRLTVV.